This entry is about one TCR beta chain. Assay: immunoSEQ multiplex PCR; the TCRdb copy retains only in-frame clones and omits some. Of roughly 120,000 clones listed, about 86% are singletons. This CDR3 spans 13 amino acids. The germline CDR1 and CDR2 sequences are MRHNA and SNTAGT. V was cut by 3 bases and J by 5 bases, with 7 bases left in between. The entry originates in a study of T cell responses to AZD1222 COVID-19 vaccine. The source of this sequence is an adult who received the AZD1222 COVID-19 vaccine. This specimen consisted of peripheral blood, obtained 28 days after the second AZD1222 dose. V is TRBV6-4 and J is TRBJ2-2; D not certain. CDR3 in DNA: TGTGCCAGCAGTGATTCGGAAACCGGGGAGCTGTTTTTT. Translation: CASSDSETGELFF.